These T cell receptor beta chains were read from a single sample in a study of molecular identifiers for immune sequencing clone quantification. Each CDR3 protein gets one entry after TCRdb re-called the PCR reads with MiXCR. The repertoire holds a few hundred thousand distinct CDR3 sequences, with 25% as singletons. Sequenced sample: naive CD8+ T cells from blood, with Jurkat cell RNA spiked in. The source of these receptors is a human donor in good health. Some libraries in this study had Jurkat cell RNA spiked in. The CDR3 runs from the conserved cysteine through the conserved F or W. The D gene is left open where the match is weak. The size field is filled for only some rows; it gives once, few, many or a size class.

v_call	clone_size	d_call	j_call	cdr3_nt	cdr3_aa
TRBV14	many	TRBD2	TRBJ2-3	TGTGCCAGCAGCCAAGAGTCTAGCGGGCGTAGCACAGATACGCAGTATTTT	CASSQESSGRSTDTQYF
TRBV7-2	many	.	TRBJ2-7	TGTGCCAGCAGCTTTTCAGGTCCTACCTACGAGCAGTACTTC	CASSFSGPTYEQYF
TRBV13	.	TRBD1	TRBJ2-6	TGTGCCAGCAGCTCTGTGGGGAGACAGGGGGCCGGGGCCAACGTCCTGACTTTC	CASSSVGRQGAGANVLTF
TRBV29-1	.	.	TRBJ1-1	TGCAGCGTTGTAGAAGTGGACCCATACGAGAACACTGAAGCTTCCTTT	CSVVEVDPYENTEASF
TRBV25-1	.	.	TRBJ2-7	TGTGCCAGCAGTGTGGGCCCTGACTACGAGCAGTACTTC	CASSVGPDYEQYF
TRBV6-5	many	.	TRBJ2-5	TGTGCCAGCAGTGACCGGCCCCCCAAGACCCAGTACTTC	CASSDRPPKTQYF
TRBV7-9	.	.	TRBJ1-2	TGTGCCAGCAGCTTAGGAGGCCATGGCTACACCTTC	CASSLGGHGYTF
TRBV5-3	few	.	TRBJ1-5	TGTGCCAGATCGCCCTGCCGTGGCAATCAGCCCCAGCATTTT	CARSPCRGNQPQHF
TRBV7-9	few	TRBD1	TRBJ1-4	TGTGCCAGCAGCTCCCAGGGGGTTTGGGCAATTAATGAAAAACTGTTTTTT	CASSSQGVWAINEKLFF
TRBV6-2/TRBV6-3	many	.	TRBJ2-3	TGTGCCAGCACCCAAGGAGGGTTCGCAGATACGCAGTATTTT	CASTQGGFADTQYF
TRBV4-1	few	TRBD1	TRBJ1-4	TGCGCCAGCAGCCGCACTCCAGGGGGAGAAAAACTGTTTTTT	CASSRTPGGEKLFF
TRBV25-1	few	TRBD2	TRBJ2-3	TGTGCCAGCAGTGAATGGGGGACTAAAGCAGATACGCAGTATTTT	CASSEWGTKADTQYF
TRBV20-1	.	.	TRBJ2-1	TGCAGTGCTAGAGATTTCCAGGAAACCGCGGTGAATGAGCAGTTCTTC	CSARDFQETAVNEQFF
TRBV15	.	TRBD1	TRBJ1-5	TGTGCCACCAGCTGTCCTACGGTTCGCCGGTGGGACAGGTGGCGCACTCAGCCCCAGCATTTT	CATSCPTVRRWDRWRTQPQHF
TRBV4-3	.	.	TRBJ1-2	TGCGCCAGCAGCCGCGGCAGGGTATCCAACTATGGCTACACCTTC	CASSRGRVSNYGYTF
TRBV30	.	.	TRBJ2-7	TGTGCCCAAACTGGGGGAGCTTCCTACGAGCAGTACTTC	CAQTGGASYEQYF
TRBV28	many	.	TRBJ2-3	TGTGCCAGCAGTTTTAGCGTGAGCACAGATACGCAGTATTTT	CASSFSVSTDTQYF
TRBV24-1	.	TRBD2	TRBJ2-7	TGTGCCACTGGACTGACGGGGGGGGATAGCTCCTACGAGCAGTACTTC	CATGLTGGDSSYEQYF
TRBV28	many	.	TRBJ2-7	TGCGCCAGCAGCTTCGGCAGCTCCTACGAGCAGTACTTC	CASSFGSSYEQYF
TRBV4-3	few	.	TRBJ1-3	TGCGCCAGCAGCCAAGAGACGGGCTCTGGAAACACCATATATTTT	CASSQETGSGNTIYF
TRBV12-3/TRBV12-4	few	.	TRBJ1-1	TGTGCCAGCAGTATGGGATCGAACACTGAAGCTTTCTTT	CASSMGSNTEAFF
TRBV14	few	.	TRBJ2-7	TGTGCCAGCAGCCAGCCTCCCCCCGCCTACGAGCAGTACTTC	CASSQPPPAYEQYF
TRBV6-5	many	TRBD1	TRBJ2-7	TGTGCCAGCAGTCCGGGACAGCCTGCCTACGAGCAGTACTTC	CASSPGQPAYEQYF
TRBV4-3	many	.	TRBJ2-6	TGCGCCAGCAGCCAAGTATTGGCAGCTGGGGCCAACGTCCTGACTTTC	CASSQVLAAGANVLTF
TRBV4-1	.	.	TRBJ1-5	TGCGCCAGCAGCCAAATAGTTAGAGGGAATCAGCCCCAGCATTTT	CASSQIVRGNQPQHF
TRBV28	.	TRBD2	TRBJ2-2	TGTGCCAGCAGTTTCTTGTTGGGGGGGACCGGGGAGCTGTTTTTT	CASSFLLGGTGELFF
TRBV30	few	.	TRBJ2-1	TGTGCCTGGAGTGTACTGGCGGTGAATGAGCAGTTCTTC	CAWSVLAVNEQFF
TRBV4-3	.	.	TRBJ2-1	TGCGCCAGCAGCCAAGATGTCCTGCTGGGCAATGAGCAGTTCTTC	CASSQDVLLGNEQFF
TRBV7-6	.	.	TRBJ2-3	TGTGCCGGCAGCCAAGGTAGCGGAGGCACAGATACGCAGTATTTT	CAGSQGSGGTDTQYF
TRBV21-1	.	.	TRBJ2-2	TGTGCCAGCAGCAGATCCGGGACAGGGAACCCCACCGGGGAGCTGTTTTTT	CASSRSGTGNPTGELFF
TRBV5-6	.	.	TRBJ1-2	TGTGCCAGCAGCTTGGTCGACAGCAAACTCGACTATGGCTACACCTTC	CASSLVDSKLDYGYTF
TRBV7-9	.	.	TRBJ2-2	TGTGCCAGCAGCTTGTCGTCAGGGACGGACACCGGGGAGCTGTTTTTT	CASSLSSGTDTGELFF
TRBV15	many	.	TRBJ1-1	TGTGCCACCAGCAGAGATCATGATGGGGGTTCGACTGAAGCTTTCTTT	CATSRDHDGGSTEAFF
TRBV7-8	.	.	TRBJ2-7	TGTGCCAGCAGCGCAAGACCTCAGATCTACGAGCAGTACTTC	CASSARPQIYEQYF
TRBV20-1	.	.	TRBJ2-2	TGCAGTGCTAGAGTTGAGGCCGGGGAGCTGTTTTTT	CSARVEAGELFF
TRBV4-1	.	.	TRBJ1-4	TGCGTCAGCAGCCAAGAGGGGTGGTGGGAACTGTTTTTT	CVSSQEGWWELFF
TRBV5-3	.	TRBD2	TRBJ2-1	TGTGCCAGCAGCTTGATGGCGGGAGTTCTCTACAATGAGCAGTTCTTC	CASSLMAGVLYNEQFF
TRBV5-1	many	TRBD1	TRBJ2-5	TGCGCCAGCAGTTATGGACAGGCAGAAGAGACCCAGTACTTC	CASSYGQAEETQYF
TRBV27	.	.	TRBJ2-7	TGTGCCAGCAGTTTCCTAGACAGCTACGAGCAGTACTTC	CASSFLDSYEQYF
TRBV7-9	many	TRBD1	TRBJ1-1	TGTGCCAGCAGCCCACGGACAGGGAGGCTGGCTGAAGCTTTCTTT	CASSPRTGRLAEAFF
TRBV20-1	few	.	TRBJ1-1	TGCAGTGCTAGCGCCCTTCGGATGGACAACACTGAAGCTTTCTTT	CSASALRMDNTEAFF
TRBV2	.	.	TRBJ1-5	TGTGCCAGCAGGGCAGACCGCGGATATCAGCCCCAGCATTTT	CASRADRGYQPQHF
TRBV4-3	once	TRBD2	TRBJ2-1	TGCGCCAGCAGCCCAGAGTTGACATGGACTAGCGGGAACTACAATGAGCAGTTCTTC	CASSPELTWTSGNYNEQFF
TRBV12-3/TRBV12-4	.	.	TRBJ2-3	TGTGCCAGCAGTCTAGGGACCGGAGATGCGCAGTGTTTT	CASSLGTGDAQCF
TRBV2	.	.	TRBJ1-1	TGTGCCAGCAGTGTTCGGTTCAACTCAGCGGACACTGAAGCTTTCTTT	CASSVRFNSADTEAFF
TRBV4-1	.	.	TRBJ1-1	TGCGCCAGCAGCCAAGGGACAAACACTAAAGCTTTCTTT	CASSQGTNTKAFF
TRBV28	many	.	TRBJ2-3	TGTGCCAGCAGTTTTCGGGGTGGAGATACGCAGTATTTT	CASSFRGGDTQYF
TRBV19	few	.	TRBJ1-1	TGTGCCAGTAGCCTACAGGGCCTGGGGAACACTGAAGCTTTCTTT	CASSLQGLGNTEAFF
TRBV7-9	many	.	TRBJ1-6	TGTGCCAGCAGCTTAGTGGGACCTAATTCACCCCTCCACTTT	CASSLVGPNSPLHF
TRBV7-8	few	.	TRBJ1-1	TGTGCCAGCAGCTTATTGTCGGGACGGACGAACACTGAAGCTTTCTTT	CASSLLSGRTNTEAFF
TRBV19	.	TRBD2	TRBJ2-1	TGTGCCAGTAGTATAAGTACTAGCGGGGAAAACAATGAGCAGTTCTTC	CASSISTSGENNEQFF
TRBV7-9	.	TRBD2	TRBJ2-7	TGTGCCAGCAGCCCCCTTGAGGCGGGAGGGCCCCACGAGCAGTACTTC	CASSPLEAGGPHEQYF
TRBV6-2/TRBV6-3	many	TRBD1	TRBJ1-1	TGTGCCAGCACCTTTATGGGACAGGAGTTTGAAGCTTTCTTT	CASTFMGQEFEAFF
TRBV6-6	few	.	TRBJ2-7	TGTGCCAGCAGTTACGCCGGTCAGGGAGAGCAGTACTTC	CASSYAGQGEQYF
TRBV6-2/TRBV6-3	.	.	TRBJ2-7	TGTGCCAGCAGTCTTCCGGAACAGCTAAGTCCTAGCTCCTACGAGCAGTACTTC	CASSLPEQLSPSSYEQYF
TRBV5-4	many	.	TRBJ2-3	TGTGCCAGCAGCTTGGCAACGGCCAGTACAGATACGCAGTATTTT	CASSLATASTDTQYF
TRBV19	.	TRBD1	TRBJ1-6	TGTGCCACCTCCCAGGGGGCGTTTTCACCCCTCCACTTT	CATSQGAFSPLHF